A single sample gave rise to the 18 T cell receptor beta chains below, sequenced in a study of T cells in narcolepsy. Assay used: immunoSEQ multiplex PCR; TCRdb lists only in-frame clones, some missing. The table has around 24,000 clones, approximately 84% seen once. The sequenced sample consisted of CD45RA- memory CD4+ T cells from PBMCs. The receptors were gathered from a human donor with narcolepsy.

V usage is TRBV14 and J usage is TRBJ2-7, with D perhaps given as TRBD1 or TRBD2 (5 bases each). The V and J ends lost 3 bases and 3 bases respectively, with 12 bases between them. Germline V CDR1 and CDR2: SGHDN, FVKESK. The CDR3 contains 14 residues. CDR3 sequence: CASSHPGAYYEQYF. CDR3 DNA sequence: TGTGCCAGCAGCCACCCCGGGGCTTACTACGAGCAGTACTTC.

The V call is TRBV7-2, the J call TRBJ2-4; D ambiguous. The CDR3 is made up of 16 amino acids. Trimming took 2 bases from V and 4 from J, leaving 15 bases between them. The germline gives CDR1 SGHTA, CDR2 FQGNSA. CDR3 DNA: TGTGCCAGCAGCTTAACAAGTCCGGCGCCAAAAAACATTCAGTACTTC. Translating gives CASSLTSPAPKNIQYF.

The chain is built from TRBV25-1 and TRBJ2-1, with D unresolved. CDR1 and CDR2 (germline): MGHDK, SYGVNS. The germline V and J ends were trimmed by 5 bases and 0 bases, with 11 bases remaining between them. The CDR3 consists of 15 residues. For the CDR3, the DNA is TGTGCCAGCAGTCAAAAGCGTGGCTCCTACAATGAGCAGTTCTTC. It specifies CASSQKRGSYNEQFF.

This sequence joins TRBV6-5 and TRBJ2-1, with TRBD1 matching over 8 bases. V dropped 6 bases and J dropped 7; count of bases not matched to a gene: 8. This CDR3 has 14 amino acids. Germline V gives CDR1 MNHEY, CDR2 SVGAGI. CDR3 sequence (DNA): TGTGCCAGCAGAGGGGGCAGGGGGCGAAATGAGCAGTTCTTC. It yields the protein CASRGGRGRNEQFF.

The chain links TRBV7-6 to TRBJ2-1; maybe TRBD1 (5 bases). V gave up 5 bases and J gave up 7 bases, with 27 bases separating them. Germline loops: CDR1 SGHVS, CDR2 FNYEAQ. This CDR3 contains 18 residues. CDR3 sequence (DNA): TGTGCCAGCAGCCTAAGGGGTCTGGTTGTTGATTCCAGGAATGAGCAGTTCTTC. Translated: CASSLRGLVVDSRNEQFF.

The V and J genes are TRBV15 and TRBJ2-7; no definite D call. Germline V CDR1 and CDR2: LNHNV, YYDKDF (reference sequence). The CDR3 runs 14 residues. V was clipped by 3 bases and J by 2 bases, with 11 bases between them. Here the CDR3 reads CATSREPAPYEQYF. The DNA for the CDR3 is TGTGCCACCAGCAGGGAGCCAGCTCCCTACGAGCAGTACTTC.

The chain uses TRBV4-3 and TRBJ1-5; D gene uncertain. The CDR3 is made up of 15 amino acids. CDR1 LGHNA and CDR2 YSLEER come from the germline V gene. V gave up 1 base and J gave up 3 bases, with 10 bases separating them. The CDR3 sequence: CASSQVYGDNQPQHF. CDR3 sequence (DNA): TGCGCCAGCAGCCAAGTTTACGGGGACAATCAGCCCCAGCATTTT.

The V and J genes are TRBV19 and TRBJ2-3; 7 bases line up with TRBD2. V lost 3 bases, J lost 0 bases, and 3 bases stayed unmatched. From germline, CDR1 is LNHDA and CDR2 SQIVND (reference sequence). CDR3 length equals 15 residues. This CDR3 is CASSILAASTDTQYF. CDR3 nucleotide sequence: TGTGCCAGTAGTATTCTAGCGGCTAGCACAGATACGCAGTATTTT.

The chain is built from TRBV5-4 and TRBJ2-5, with D perhaps TRBD2 (7 bases). Germline V gene sequence: CDR1 SGHNT, CDR2 YYREEE (reference sequence). The CDR3 runs 18 residues. Trimming shortened V by 3 bases and J by 7 bases, and 28 bases separated the two germline ends. The CDR3 region has the DNA TGTGCCAGCAGCTCCATGACAGGTCTAGCGGCCTCAACGGGGACCCAGTACTTC. It codes for CASSSMTGLAASTGTQYF.

This rearrangement joins TRBV5-1 to TRBJ1-2; TRBD1 aligns across 7 bases. Germline V gene sequence: CDR1 SGHRS, CDR2 YFSETQ. The V and J ends lost 3 bases and 8 bases, in that order; junction bases with no gene match: 10. CDR3 length equals 14 residues. Here the CDR3 reads CASSSGTGARGYTF. The CDR3 bases are TGCGCCAGCAGCTCTGGAACAGGGGCGAGGGGCTACACCTTC.

The V call is TRBV6-1, the J call TRBJ2-7, with D unclear. The CDR3 has 12 amino acids. V was cut by 6 bases and J by 1 base, with 7 bases left in between. Germline CDR1 and CDR2: MNHNS and SASEGT. CDR3: CASSLESYEQYF. For the CDR3, the DNA is TGTGCCAGCAGCCTCGAGTCCTACGAGCAGTACTTC.

The chain has TRBV25-1 and TRBJ2-4, with TRBD1 matching 9 bases. The CDR3 runs to 15 residues. CDR1 is MGHDK, CDR2 SYGVNS, per germline. Trimming cost V 5 bases and J 6 bases; bases outside gene matches: 8. The CDR3 nucleotides read TGTGCCAGCAGTCCGGAGGGACAGGGAAGAAACATTCAGTACTTC. Residues: CASSPEGQGRNIQYF.

This clone has only one observation. J is TRBJ2-1 and V is TRBV4-1, with TRBD2 matching over 9 bases. This CDR3 has 18 amino acids. CDR1 is MGHRA and CDR2 is YSYEKL in the germline V gene. V lost 0 bases and J lost 6; bases outside the gene matches: 12. Here the CDR3 reads CASSQDLGAGGPTNEQFF. DNA for the CDR3: TGCGCCAGCAGCCAAGATCTTGGGGCGGGAGGGCCCACCAATGAGCAGTTCTTC.

The V call is TRBV19, the J call TRBJ2-1; 11 bases fit TRBD1. The CDR3 has 13 residues. The V gene end was trimmed by 10 bases and the J gene end by 7 bases; junction bases not matched to a gene: 6. The germline gives CDR1 LNHDA, CDR2 SQIVND (reference sequence). The DNA for the CDR3 is TGTGCCACCTCCGGGACAGGGGGGAATGAGCAGTTCTTC. Its translation: CATSGTGGNEQFF.

The chain has TRBV5-1 and TRBJ2-6; D call uncertain. The ends were cut back, 4 bases at V and 1 base at J, with 15 bases in the middle. Germline V gene data show CDR1 as SGHRS and CDR2 as YFSETQ. The CDR3 is 17 amino acids. CDR3 in DNA: TGCGCCAGCAGCATAGTGGAACTAACTTCTGGGGCCAACGTCCTGACTTTC. Amino acid sequence: CASSIVELTSGANVLTF.

This chain joins TRBV11-3 and TRBJ2-1; 8 nucleotides line up with TRBD2. Germline V gene lookup returns CDR1 SGHNT and CDR2 YENEEA. This CDR3 contains 14 residues. V lost 5 bases to trimming and J lost 5 bases; unmatched junction nucleotides: 5. CDR3 region: CASSGGRSHNEQFF. CDR3 nucleotide sequence: TGTGCCAGCAGCGGCGGGAGGTCGCACAATGAGCAGTTCTTC.

This clone appeared a single time. V is TRBV7-9 and J is TRBJ2-5; D is perhaps TRBD2 (6 bases). This CDR3 is built from 15 residues. Trimming took 4 bases from V and 4 from J, leaving 16 bases between them. Germline-derived CDR1 and CDR2 are SEHNR and FQNEAQ (reference sequence). CDR3 sequence: CASSSEGGGRETQYF. In DNA, the CDR3 is TGTGCCAGCAGCTCCGAGGGAGGAGGCAGAGAGACCCAGTACTTC.

This clone was counted once. The V gene is TRBV29-1, the J gene TRBJ2-1, with D perhaps matching TRBD2 (6 bases). The CDR3 sequence is 13 residues long. Germline CDR1 and CDR2: SQVTM and ANQGSEA. Trimming cost V 2 bases and J 3 bases, with 8 bases left between them. This chain's CDR3 is CSVETRDYNEQFF. The DNA of the CDR3 is TGCAGCGTTGAAACGCGGGACTACAATGAGCAGTTCTTC.